Listed below are T cell receptor beta chains from one sample, sequenced in a study of ipilimumab plus nivolumab after autologous stem cell transplantation. Clones were read by immunoSEQ multiplex PCR, and TCRdb kept only the in-frame ones, dropping some. Of over 80,000 clones in the sample, about 83% were seen once. The sample here was PBMCs, taken in a trial of ipilimumab plus nivolumab as post-transplant consolidation. The receptors were gathered from a male donor with diffuse large B-cell lymphoma. Each CDR3 is given with its conserved first and last residue. A D gene is named only where the DNA matches it firmly. Where a row states a size, it is once, few, many or the class of an expanded clone; other rows omit it.

V gene,J gene,clone size,D gene,CDR3 protein,CDR3 DNA
TRBV9,TRBJ2-1,.,TRBD1,CASSAQPGQGNEQFF,TGTGCCAGCAGCGCCCAACCGGGACAGGGCAATGAGCAGTTCTTC
TRBV6-5,TRBJ2-3,.,.,CASSAFGRSTDTQYF,TGTGCCAGCAGTGCCTTCGGGCGGAGCACAGATACGCAGTATTTT
TRBV28,TRBJ2-7,.,.,CASSSPPLSSYEQYF,TGTGCCAGCAGTTCGCCCCCGTTATCCTCCTACGAGCAGTACTTC
TRBV19,TRBJ1-2,.,.,CASSDSFGGYTF,TGTGCCAGTAGTGACAGTTTCGGTGGCTACACCTTC
TRBV5-1,TRBJ1-3,.,TRBD1,CASSLGDQATKEGATIYF,TGCGCCAGCAGCTTGGGTGACCAGGCTACGAAGGAGGGGGCCACCATATATTTT
TRBV6-1,TRBJ1-1,.,.,CASSAMNTEAFF,TGTGCCAGCAGCGCCATGAACACTGAAGCTTTCTTT
TRBV6-5,TRBJ1-5,.,.,CASSYGGSNNQPQHF,TGTGCCAGCAGTTACGGAGGGTCTAATAATCAGCCCCAGCATTTT
TRBV10-3,TRBJ2-3,.,TRBD2,CAISGGGGTDTQYF,TGTGCCATCTCTGGCGGGGGGGGCACAGATACGCAGTATTTT
TRBV6-1,TRBJ2-7,.,.,CASSDWGHSSYEQYF,TGTGCCAGCAGTGACTGGGGCCATAGCTCCTACGAGCAGTACTTC
TRBV7-9,TRBJ1-2,few,TRBD1,CASSHTGEVGYTF,TGTGCCAGCAGCCATACAGGGGAGGTTGGCTACACCTTC
TRBV2,TRBJ1-4,.,.,CASSDSGRGKKLFF,TGTGCCAGCAGTGATTCGGGGAGAGGGAAAAAACTGTTTTTT
TRBV6-6,TRBJ2-3,few,.,CATTASPPADTQYF,TGTGCCACCACAGCCTCTCCTCCCGCAGATACGCAGTATTTT
TRBV7-7,TRBJ2-5,.,TRBD1,CASSPQGWETQYF,TGTGCCAGCAGCCCACAGGGGTGGGAGACCCAGTACTTC
TRBV11-2,TRBJ2-3,.,.,CASSLRAGFTDTQYF,TGTGCCAGCAGCTTACGGGCGGGCTTCACAGATACGCAGTATTTT
TRBV5-4,TRBJ2-3,.,.,CASSFPGTDTQYF,TGTGCCAGCAGCTTCCCCGGGACAGATACGCAGTATTTT
TRBV5-1,TRBJ1-1,.,TRBD1,CASSLVGGGGTRTEAFF,TGCGCCAGCAGCTTGGTAGGAGGAGGGGGCACGAGAACTGAAGCTTTCTTT
TRBV2,TRBJ1-1,once,TRBD1,CASRDRGLWEAFF,TGTGCCAGCAGGGACAGGGGGCTGTGGGAAGCTTTCTTT
TRBV27,TRBJ2-3,.,.,CASWRPGSTDTQYF,TGTGCCAGCTGGAGGCCAGGGAGCACAGATACGCAGTATTTT
TRBV7-2,TRBJ2-2,.,.,CASSRPPNTGELFF,TGTGCCAGCAGCCGTCCACCGAACACCGGGGAGCTGTTTTTT
TRBV15,TRBJ2-7,.,TRBD1,CATSRDLQGAYEQYF,TGTGCCACCAGCAGAGATCTTCAGGGGGCTTACGAGCAGTACTTC
TRBV7-2,TRBJ2-3,.,.,CASSFRVGTQYF,TGTGCCAGCAGCTTCAGGGTGGGTACGCAGTATTTT
TRBV19,TRBJ1-2,.,TRBD1,CASSIGQGRNGYTF,TGTGCCAGTAGTATAGGACAGGGGAGGAATGGCTACACCTTC
TRBV11-2,TRBJ2-1,.,.,CASSPRTANEQFF,TGTGCCAGCAGCCCCAGGACAGCCAATGAGCAGTTCTTC
TRBV28,TRBJ1-5,once,TRBD1,CASIYRGRDQPQHF,TGTGCCAGCATCTACAGGGGAAGGGATCAGCCCCAGCATTTT
TRBV6-6,TRBJ1-1,.,.,CASKRTALNTEAFF,TGTGCCAGCAAACGGACAGCTCTGAACACTGAAGCTTTCTTT
TRBV5-5,TRBJ1-1,.,.,CASSRTVNTEAFF,TGTGCCAGCAGCCGGACAGTTAACACTGAAGCTTTCTTT
TRBV25-1,TRBJ2-5,.,TRBD2,CASSTSGGQETQYF,TGTGCCAGCAGTACTAGCGGGGGGCAAGAGACCCAGTACTTC